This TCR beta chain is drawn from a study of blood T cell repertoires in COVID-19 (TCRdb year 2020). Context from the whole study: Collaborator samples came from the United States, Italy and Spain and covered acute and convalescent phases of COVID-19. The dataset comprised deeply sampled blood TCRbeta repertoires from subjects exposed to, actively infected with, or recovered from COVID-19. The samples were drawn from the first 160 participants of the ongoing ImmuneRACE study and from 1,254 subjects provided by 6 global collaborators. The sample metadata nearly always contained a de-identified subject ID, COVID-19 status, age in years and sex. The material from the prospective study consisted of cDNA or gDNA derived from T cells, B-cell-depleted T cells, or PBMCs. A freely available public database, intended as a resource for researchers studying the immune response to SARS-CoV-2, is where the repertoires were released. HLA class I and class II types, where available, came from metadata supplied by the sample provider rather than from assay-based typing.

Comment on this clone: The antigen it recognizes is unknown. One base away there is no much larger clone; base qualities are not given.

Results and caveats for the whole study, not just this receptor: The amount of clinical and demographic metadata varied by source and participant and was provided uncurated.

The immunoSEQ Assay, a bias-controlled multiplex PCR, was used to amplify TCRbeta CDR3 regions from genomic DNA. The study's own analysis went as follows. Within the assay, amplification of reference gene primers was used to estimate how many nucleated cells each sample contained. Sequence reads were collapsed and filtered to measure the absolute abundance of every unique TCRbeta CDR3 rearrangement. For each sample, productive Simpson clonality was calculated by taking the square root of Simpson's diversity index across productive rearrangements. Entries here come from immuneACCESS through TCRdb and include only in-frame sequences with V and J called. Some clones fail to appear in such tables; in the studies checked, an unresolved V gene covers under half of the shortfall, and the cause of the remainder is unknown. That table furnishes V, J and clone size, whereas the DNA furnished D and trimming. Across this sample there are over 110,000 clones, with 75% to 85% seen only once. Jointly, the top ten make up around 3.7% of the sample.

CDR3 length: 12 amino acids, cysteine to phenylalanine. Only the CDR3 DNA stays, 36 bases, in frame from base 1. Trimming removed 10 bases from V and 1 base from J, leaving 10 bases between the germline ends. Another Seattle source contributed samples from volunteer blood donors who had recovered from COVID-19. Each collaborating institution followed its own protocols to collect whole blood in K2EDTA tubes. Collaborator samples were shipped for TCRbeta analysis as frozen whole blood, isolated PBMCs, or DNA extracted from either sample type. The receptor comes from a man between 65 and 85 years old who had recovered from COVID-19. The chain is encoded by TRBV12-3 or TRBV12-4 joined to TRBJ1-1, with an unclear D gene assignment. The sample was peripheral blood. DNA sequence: TGTGCCATCGGGCGGGGGAACACTGAAGCTTTCTTT. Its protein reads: CAIGRGNTEAFF.